The 23 T cell receptor beta chains below come from one sample, sequenced in a study of control samples from healthy donors and cancer patients. Libraries were prepared by immunoSEQ multiplex PCR; TCRdb keeps only in-frame clonotypes and omits some of them. The repertoire includes about 410,000 clones, more than 80% of them detected once, and around 6.8% sits in the top ten. The material sequenced was PBMCs. All receptors come from a man aged 40-49 years with head and neck cancer.

V gene TRBV6-5 combines with J gene TRBJ1-5; 10 nucleotides match TRBD1. In germline, CDR1 is MNHEY, CDR2 SVGAGI. The ends lost 6 bases at V and 1 base at J; junction bases unmatched: 3. The CDR3 is 15 residues long. The CDR3 loop reads CASSRDRGSNQPQHF. CDR3 coding DNA: TGTGCCAGCAGCCGGGACAGGGGAAGCAATCAGCCCCAGCATTTT.

This clone was detected only once. The V gene is TRBV12-5, the J gene TRBJ2-2; perhaps D is TRBD1 or TRBD2 (5 bases each). CDR1 is LGHNT and CDR2 is FRNRAP in the germline V gene. The CDR3 runs to 15 residues. V lost 0 bases and J lost 5, with 10 bases in between. CDR3 sequence (DNA): TGTGCTAGTGGTTTGGTACTTGGGGGTACCGGGGAGCTGTTTTTT. Residues: CASGLVLGGTGELFF.

This clone was recorded only once. The V and J genes are TRBV6-5 and TRBJ1-4, with D possibly TRBD1 on 5 matching bases. The germline V gene has CDR1 MNHEY and CDR2 SVGAGI. Trimming took 0 bases from V and 7 from J, leaving 12 bases between them. The CDR3 runs to 15 residues. As DNA, the CDR3 is TGTGCCAGCAGTTACTCGAGAAGGGGAGGTGAAAAACTGTTTTTT. Protein: CASSYSRRGGEKLFF.

V gene TRBV11-2 combines with J gene TRBJ1-1, with 7 bases fitting TRBD1. Germline V gene sequence: CDR1 SGHAT, CDR2 FQNNGV. The CDR3 is 12 residues long. Trimming at V came to 4 bases and at J to 10 bases, leaving 6 bases not matched to a gene. CDR3: CASSSGQAGAFF. In nucleotides, the CDR3 is TGTGCCAGCAGCTCTGGACAGGCCGGAGCTTTCTTT.

The rearrangement joins TRBV6-4 to TRBJ2-7; 12 bases align to TRBD2. J lost 1 base, V lost 6 bases, and 4 bases had no gene match. The CDR3 is 15 amino acids. CDR1 and CDR2 from the germline V gene are MRHNA and SNTAGT. DNA of the CDR3: TGTGCCAGCAGCCACGGACTAGCGGGATCCTACGAGCAGTACTTC. Protein sequence: CASSHGLAGSYEQYF.

The chain couples TRBV19 to TRBJ1-4; D call uncertain. The CDR3 is made up of 16 amino acids. The germline CDR1 and CDR2 sequences are LNHDA and SQIVND (reference sequence). V was pared by 1 base and J by 0 bases, with 9 bases between. CDR3 region: CASSIAVFTTNEKLFF. Here the CDR3 DNA reads TGTGCCAGTAGTATAGCGGTTTTCACAACTAATGAAAAACTGTTTTTT.

V and J are TRBV10-3 and TRBJ1-6, with 8 nucleotides matching TRBD1. CDR1 is ENHRY, CDR2 SYGVKD, per germline. The CDR3 has 16 amino acids. V lost 2 bases to trimming and J lost 8 bases; unmatched junction nucleotides: 8. This CDR3 is CAISETRGRVHSPLHF. The CDR3 DNA sequence: TGTGCCATCAGTGAGACCAGGGGGCGCGTCCATTCACCCCTCCACTTT.

The chain combines TRBV28 with TRBJ2-3; 13 bases are a match to TRBD2. V lost 6 bases to trimming and J lost 2 bases; unmatched junction nucleotides: 5. There are 16 residues in the CDR3. Germline CDR1 reads MDHEN; CDR2 reads SYDVKM. This CDR3 is CASSEGLAGYTDTQYF. The DNA of the CDR3 is TGTGCCAGCAGCGAGGGACTAGCGGGGTACACAGATACGCAGTATTTT.

The chain combines TRBV24-1 with TRBJ2-3, with 8 bases aligning to TRBD1. V lost 3 bases to trimming and J lost 5 bases; unmatched junction nucleotides: 9. Germline CDR1 KGHDR, CDR2 SFDVKD. The CDR3 runs 16 residues. CDR3 nucleotides: TGTGCCACCAGTGATCTGACAGGGGAACACAGAGATACGCAGTATTTT. Protein: CATSDLTGEHRDTQYF.

The rearrangement joins TRBV4-3 to TRBJ1-4, with D uncertain. The V gene's germline CDR1 is LGHNA and CDR2 YSLEER. V lost 0 bases and J lost 9, with 8 bases in between. This CDR3 has 13 amino acids. CDR3 in amino acids: CASSQDIPQKLFF. The DNA of the CDR3 is TGCGCCAGCAGCCAAGATATCCCCCAAAAACTGTTTTTT.

CDR3 DNA: TGTGCCAGCAGCCTACAGAGGGCTAGCGGGGGTCAAGAGACCCAGTACTTC. Translating gives CASSLQRASGGQETQYF. This chain links TRBV7-2 with TRBJ2-5; 10 nucleotides agree with TRBD2. Germline trimming cut 5 bases from V and 2 bases from J; bases unmatched to any gene: 11. In germline, CDR1 is SGHTA, CDR2 FQGNSA. This CDR3 contains 17 residues.

The rearrangement links TRBV11-2 to TRBJ2-3, with 9 bases matching TRBD2. This CDR3 has 19 amino acids. V gave up 2 bases and J gave up 0 bases; unmatched junction bases: 12. CDR1 and CDR2 from the germline V gene are SGHAT and FQNNGV. CDR3: CASSLRGATSGPSTDTQYF. In DNA, the CDR3 is TGTGCCAGCAGCTTAAGGGGGGCGACTAGCGGTCCTAGCACAGATACGCAGTATTTT.

The chain uses TRBV6-2 or TRBV6-3 and TRBJ1-1; D is uncertain. The germline V gene encodes CDR1 MNHEY and CDR2 SVGEGT. V lost 6 bases, J lost 1 base, and 12 bases lay in between. The CDR3 length is 14 residues. CDR3: CASSSRVANTEAFF. CDR3 bases: TGTGCCAGCAGCTCTCGGGTAGCGAACACTGAAGCTTTCTTT.

The rearrangement joins TRBV9 to TRBJ2-7; 8 bases align to TRBD2. V lost 4 bases and J lost 0; bases outside the gene matches: 6. Germline V gives CDR1 SGDLS, CDR2 YYNGEE. The CDR3 consists of 15 residues. The CDR3 region has the DNA TGTGCCAGCAGCTCCCAGCGGGGGCCCTCCTACGAGCAGTACTTC. Translating gives CASSSQRGPSYEQYF.

The chain has TRBV28 and TRBJ2-6; tentative D call: TRBD1 (5 bases). The germline V gene encodes CDR1 MDHEN and CDR2 SYDVKM. The CDR3 totals 15 residues. V was cut by 4 bases and J by 2 bases, with 9 bases left in between. CDR3 loop: CASSSPTAGANVLTF. CDR3 nucleotides: TGTGCCAGCAGTTCTCCGACAGCTGGGGCCAACGTCCTGACTTTC.

This rearrangement joins TRBV27 to TRBJ2-1, with 7 bases fitting TRBD1. The CDR3 consists of 17 residues. CDR1 is MNHEY and CDR2 is SMNVEV in the germline V gene (reference sequence). Trimming took 6 bases from V and 5 from J; bases not matched to a gene: 16. The CDR3 sequence is CASSARQGWVEDNEQFF. CDR3 coding DNA: TGTGCCAGCAGCGCCCGACAGGGTTGGGTGGAGGACAATGAGCAGTTCTTC.

The genes are TRBV27 and TRBJ1-1; D is unresolved. The CDR3 is 11 amino acids. Germline CDR1 and CDR2: MNHEY and SMNVEV (reference sequence). Trimming left V 2 bases short and J 10 bases short, with 8 bases between. CDR3 in DNA: TGTGCCAGCAGTTTAGGTACTCGAGCTTTCTTT. Residues: CASSLGTRAFF.

This clone was seen once. The gene calls are TRBV9 and TRBJ1-4; 8 bases are shared with TRBD1. Germline assignment: CDR1 SGDLS and CDR2 YYNGEE. This CDR3 region has 18 residues. The V segment lost 4 bases and the J segment 0 bases; nucleotides outside the gene matches: 11. The DNA of the CDR3 is TGTGCCAGCAGCTCCCCGGTAGACAGGGGTTCAACTAATGAAAAACTGTTTTTT. This translates into CASSSPVDRGSTNEKLFF.

CDR3 bases: TGCGCCAGCAGCTTGGGACTCGGGCCAGCCAATGAGCAGTTCTTC. Protein sequence: CASSLGLGPANEQFF. The rearrangement links TRBV5-1 to TRBJ2-1; D remains ambiguous. This CDR3 is built from 15 residues. From germline, CDR1 is SGHRS and CDR2 YFSETQ. V was trimmed by 0 bases and J by 6 bases, leaving 13 bases between them.

This chain links TRBV10-1 with TRBJ2-2; D remains unclear. Trimming removed 3 bases from V and 4 bases from J, with 12 bases in between. Per germline, CDR1 WNHNN and CDR2 SYGVQD (reference sequence). CDR3 length equals 15 residues. The CDR3 is CASSESLSPTGELFF. The CDR3 DNA reads TGCGCCAGCAGTGAAAGTCTCTCGCCCACCGGGGAGCTGTTTTTT.

V usage is TRBV19 and J usage is TRBJ1-5; D is unclear. The CDR3 runs 13 residues. Germline CDR1 LNHDA, CDR2 SQIVND (reference sequence). The V and J ends lost 5 bases and 5 bases respectively, with 10 bases between them. The CDR3 protein is CASSWGRDQPQHF. CDR3 in DNA: TGTGCCAGTAGTTGGGGTCGGGATCAGCCCCAGCATTTT.

The chain joins TRBV10-3 to TRBJ2-6; TRBD1 aligns across 7 bases. V dropped 3 bases and J dropped 0; count of bases not matched to a gene: 11. CDR3 size: 19 residues. Germline assignment: CDR1 ENHRY and CDR2 SYGVKD. Written as DNA, the CDR3 is TGTGCCATCAGTGAACGCTTCGGGACAGTGGACTCTGGGGCCAACGTCCTGACTTTC. As protein: CAISERFGTVDSGANVLTF.

The V and J genes are TRBV27 and TRBJ1-4; 7 nucleotides agree with TRBD1. The germline V gene has CDR1 MNHEY and CDR2 SMNVEV (reference sequence). This CDR3 is 15 amino acids long. Trimming at V came to 4 bases and at J to 3 bases, leaving 5 bases not matched to a gene. In DNA, the CDR3 is TGTGCCAGCAGTTCCTGGACAGGTTCTAATGAAAAACTGTTTTTT. The encoded protein is CASSSWTGSNEKLFF.